The 14 T cell receptor beta chains listed next were all sequenced from one sample in a study of vaccination and CD4 T cells after COVID-19. TCRdb reprocessed the PCR reads via MiXCR and lists one record per CDR3 protein. The table lists 15,000 to 25,000 distinct CDR3 sequences, 60% of them singletons, with around 1.1% in the top ten. Sample: CD4+ T cells from blood, taken after SARS-CoV-2 vaccination. These receptors were taken from a human donor who had recovered from COVID-19.

The V call is TRBV4-1, the J call TRBJ1-1; TRBD1 might be the D (6 bases). The CDR3 loop spans 16 amino acids. Germline CDR1 and CDR2: MGHRA and YSYEKL. V lost 0 bases and J 10 bases, leaving 21 bases between the germline ends. The DNA for the CDR3 is TGCGCCAGCAGCCAAGATTCAAGGCAGGGGAACTGGGGAGCTTTCTTT. Amino acid sequence: CASSQDSRQGNWGAFF.

V gene TRBV6-2 or TRBV6-3 combines with J gene TRBJ2-3; 7 nucleotides agree with TRBD2. The germline CDR1 and CDR2 sequences are MNHEY and SVGEGT. The CDR3 consists of 16 residues. The ends lost 2 bases at V and 5 bases at J; junction bases unmatched: 10. CDR3 residues: CASSYPAGEELDTQYF. The CDR3 region has the DNA TGTGCCAGCAGTTACCCCGCGGGAGAAGAACTAGATACGCAGTATTTT.

The chain couples TRBV19 to TRBJ1-5; D not certain. This CDR3 region has 16 residues. The germline gives CDR1 LNHDA, CDR2 SQIVND (reference sequence). Trimming left V 3 bases short and J 1 base short, with 13 bases between. The DNA for the CDR3 is TGTGCCAGTAGTATTATAGCAGATTCAAGCAATCAGCCCCAGCATTTT. Residues: CASSIIADSSNQPQHF.

J is TRBJ2-7 and V is TRBV20-1; 15 bases align to TRBD2. V lost 3 bases and J lost 5; bases outside the gene matches: 8. CDR3 length: 16 residues. Germline CDR1 is DFQATT and CDR2 is SNEGSKA (reference sequence). In nucleotides, the CDR3 is TGCAGTGCTAGTCGGACTAGCGGGAGGGCCATAGACGAGCAGTACTTC. It codes for CSASRTSGRAIDEQYF.

This rearrangement joins TRBV7-3 to TRBJ2-1; unclear D gene. The CDR3 consists of 16 residues. V gave up 8 bases and J gave up 0 bases, with 17 bases separating them. Germline V gives CDR1 SGHTA, CDR2 FQGTGA. The CDR3 loop is CASALGVTSSYNEQFF. CDR3 nucleotides: TGTGCCAGCGCATTAGGCGTTACAAGCTCCTACAATGAGCAGTTCTTC.

The gene calls are TRBV20-1 and TRBJ2-2; unclear D gene. Trimming cost V 7 bases and J 3 bases, with 12 bases left between them. Per germline, CDR1 DFQATT and CDR2 SNEGSKA (reference sequence). The CDR3 covers 13 residues. CDR3 region: CSGNRPDTGELFF. CDR3 nucleotides: TGCAGTGGTAACCGCCCGGACACCGGGGAGCTGTTTTTT.

The chain carries TRBV19 and TRBJ2-5, with D possibly TRBD1 on 6 matching bases. V shed 5 bases and J shed 1 base, with 20 bases lying between them. Germline loops: CDR1 LNHDA, CDR2 SQIVND (reference sequence). The length of the CDR3 is 17 residues. The chain's CDR3 is CASSAPRFTGSQETQYF. In DNA, the CDR3 is TGTGCCAGTAGTGCCCCCCGCTTTACAGGGTCCCAAGAGACCCAGTACTTC.

In this sample, this clonotype turned up once. The CDR3 loop is CASSYQGGNSNQPQHF. The CDR3 bases are TGTGCCAGCAGTTACCAGGGGGGTAATAGCAATCAGCCCCAGCATTTT. V is TRBV6-5 and J is TRBJ1-5, with TRBD1 matching 7 bases. The CDR3 consists of 16 residues. Losses at the gene ends were 2 bases for V and 0 bases for J; bases not matched to a gene: 4. Looked up from germline, CDR1 is MNHEY and CDR2 is SVGAGI.

This clonotype has more than one count but fewer than ten. The rearrangement links TRBV4-3 to TRBJ2-5; D ambiguous. V lost 0 bases and J 1 base, leaving 3 bases between the germline ends. Per the germline V gene, CDR1 is LGHNA and CDR2 is YSLEER. The CDR3 consists of 13 residues. In nucleotides, the CDR3 is TGCGCCAGCAGCCAAGATCCCCAAGAGACCCAGTACTTC. As protein: CASSQDPQETQYF.

The V call is TRBV3-1, the J call TRBJ1-2; tentatively, D is TRBD1 (5 bases). V was cut by 5 bases and J by 4 bases, with 11 bases left in between. CDR3 length: 13 residues. Germline V gene sequence: CDR1 LGHDT, CDR2 YNNKEL (reference sequence). The CDR3 loop is CASSKTAGYGYTF. The CDR3 DNA reads TGTGCCAGCAGCAAGACAGCTGGCTATGGCTACACCTTC.

On this clonotype itself: One end of the junction does not line up with germline, which may come from a read error. The chain is built from TRBV20-1 and TRBJ1-2, with 7 positions matching TRBD1. CDR3 length: 14 residues. CDR1 is DFQATT, CDR2 SNEGSKA, per germline (reference sequence). CDR3 amino acids: CSADRATGWDGNTF. CDR3 sequence (DNA): TGCAGTGCCGACAGGGCGACGGGGTGGGATGGCAACACCTTC.

The gene calls are TRBV27 and TRBJ2-3; D assignment may be TRBD1 or TRBD2 (5 bases each). V lost 2 bases, J lost 4 bases, and 10 bases lay in between. The CDR3 is 14 residues long. Germline loops: CDR1 MNHEY, CDR2 SMNVEV (reference sequence). The CDR3 bases are TGTGCCAGCAGTTTAGGGGACGGCGCAGATACGCAGTATTTT. This gives the protein CASSLGDGADTQYF.

V usage is TRBV19 and J usage is TRBJ2-7; 9 nucleotides align to TRBD2. CDR3 length equals 14 residues. CDR1 and CDR2 from the germline V gene are LNHDA and SQIVND (reference sequence). V was clipped by 3 bases and J by 2 bases; unmatched bases: 2. The CDR3 DNA reads TGTGCCAGTAGTATGGGCGGGAGGGCCTACGAGCAGTACTTC. Translation: CASSMGGRAYEQYF.

CDR3 region: CASSIQAGRRSSYNSPLHF. The CDR3 DNA follows: TGTGCCAGTAGTATTCAGGCGGGCCGACGGAGCTCCTATAATTCACCCCTCCACTTT. This chain links TRBV19 with TRBJ1-6; D uncertain. Trimming removed 3 bases from V and 0 bases from J, with 18 bases in between. Germline assignment: CDR1 LNHDA and CDR2 SQIVND (reference sequence). The CDR3 contains 19 residues.